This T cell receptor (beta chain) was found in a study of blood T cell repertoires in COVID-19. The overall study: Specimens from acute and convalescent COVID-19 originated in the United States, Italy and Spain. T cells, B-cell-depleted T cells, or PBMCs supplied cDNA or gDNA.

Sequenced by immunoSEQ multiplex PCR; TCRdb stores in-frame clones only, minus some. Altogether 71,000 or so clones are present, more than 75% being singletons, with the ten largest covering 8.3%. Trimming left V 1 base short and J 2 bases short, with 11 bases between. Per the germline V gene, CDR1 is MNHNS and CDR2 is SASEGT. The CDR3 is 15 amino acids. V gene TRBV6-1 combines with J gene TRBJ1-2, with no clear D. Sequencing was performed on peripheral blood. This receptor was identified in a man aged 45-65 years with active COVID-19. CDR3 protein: CASSEVIGANYGYTF. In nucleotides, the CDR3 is TGTGCCAGCAGTGAAGTAATCGGAGCAAACTATGGCTACACCTTC.